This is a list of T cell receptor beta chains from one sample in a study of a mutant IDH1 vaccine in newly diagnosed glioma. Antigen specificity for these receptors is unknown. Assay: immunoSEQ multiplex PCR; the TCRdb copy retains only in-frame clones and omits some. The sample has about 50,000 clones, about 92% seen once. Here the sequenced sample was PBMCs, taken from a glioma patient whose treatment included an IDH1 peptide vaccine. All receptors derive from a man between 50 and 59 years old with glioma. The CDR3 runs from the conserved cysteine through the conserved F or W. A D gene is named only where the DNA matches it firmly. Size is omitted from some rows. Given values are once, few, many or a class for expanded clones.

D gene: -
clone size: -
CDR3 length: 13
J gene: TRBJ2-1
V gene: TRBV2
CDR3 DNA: TGTGCCAGCGCTACGGGACATGGCAATGAGCAGTTCTTC
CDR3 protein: CASATGHGNEQFF

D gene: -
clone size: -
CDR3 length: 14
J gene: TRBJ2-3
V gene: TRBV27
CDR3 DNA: TGTGCCTCAGCCGGGGCTCCTAGCACAGATACGCAGTATTTT
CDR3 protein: CASAGAPSTDTQYF

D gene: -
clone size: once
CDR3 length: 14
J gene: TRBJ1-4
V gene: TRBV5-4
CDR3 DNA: TGTGCCAGCAGCTTGGGGCCGGCGGGGGAAAAACTGTTTTTT
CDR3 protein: CASSLGPAGEKLFF

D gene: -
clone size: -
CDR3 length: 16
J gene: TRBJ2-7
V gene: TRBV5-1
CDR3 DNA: TGCGCCAGCAGTGACGAGTCTGGACAGAGCTCCTACGAGCAGTACTTC
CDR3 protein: CASSDESGQSSYEQYF

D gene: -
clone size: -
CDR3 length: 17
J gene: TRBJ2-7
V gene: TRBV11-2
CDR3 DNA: TGTGCCAGCAGCTTAGAACCTCGTCTACCCCCGAGGGGCGAGCAGTACTTC
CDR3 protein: CASSLEPRLPPRGEQYF

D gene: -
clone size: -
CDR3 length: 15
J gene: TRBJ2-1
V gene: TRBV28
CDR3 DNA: TGTGCCAGCAGGATGGATCCTGGGACCTACAATGAGCAGTTCTTC
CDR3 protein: CASRMDPGTYNEQFF

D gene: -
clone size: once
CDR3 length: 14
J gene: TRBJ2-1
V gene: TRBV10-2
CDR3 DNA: TGCGCCAGCAGTGACTCCGGACGCAACAATGAGCAGTTCTTC
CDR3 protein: CASSDSGRNNEQFF

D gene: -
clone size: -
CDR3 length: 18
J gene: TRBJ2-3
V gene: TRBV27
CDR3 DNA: TGTGCCAGCAGTTTACGCCCCCCCAGGGGCACAAGCACAGATACGCAGTATTTT
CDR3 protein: CASSLRPPRGTSTDTQYF

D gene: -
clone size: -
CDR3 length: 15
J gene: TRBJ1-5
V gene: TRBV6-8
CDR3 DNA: TGTGCCAGCAGTTACAGAGGGAGAATAGATCAGCCCCAGCATTTT
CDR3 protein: CASSYRGRIDQPQHF

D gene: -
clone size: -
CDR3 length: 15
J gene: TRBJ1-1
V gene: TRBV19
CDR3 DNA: TGTGCCAGTAGTCCAAGCGAGAGGAGAGGCACTGAAGCTTTCTTT
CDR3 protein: CASSPSERRGTEAFF

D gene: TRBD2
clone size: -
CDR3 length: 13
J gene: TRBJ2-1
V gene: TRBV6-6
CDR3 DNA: TGTGCCAGCCTACTAGCGGGAATCAATGAGCAGTTCTTC
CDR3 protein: CASLLAGINEQFF

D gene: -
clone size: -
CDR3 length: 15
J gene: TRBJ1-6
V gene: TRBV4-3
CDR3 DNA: TGCGCCAGCAGCCAAGCGGGAGGAGGTAATTCACCCCTCCACTTT
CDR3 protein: CASSQAGGGNSPLHF

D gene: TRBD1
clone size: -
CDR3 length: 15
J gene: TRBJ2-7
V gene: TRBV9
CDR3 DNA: TGTGCCAGCAGCGGAGCAGGCAGGGGGCACCACGAGCAGTACTTC
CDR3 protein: CASSGAGRGHHEQYF

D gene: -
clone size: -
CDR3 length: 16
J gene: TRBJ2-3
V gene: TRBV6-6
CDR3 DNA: TGTGCCAGCAGTACCCCACAAGGAACTAGCACAGATACGCAGTATTTT
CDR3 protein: CASSTPQGTSTDTQYF

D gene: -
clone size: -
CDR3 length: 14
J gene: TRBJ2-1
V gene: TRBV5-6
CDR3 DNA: TGTGCCAGCAGCCCTCCGTCAACCTACAATGAGCAGTTCTTC
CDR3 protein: CASSPPSTYNEQFF

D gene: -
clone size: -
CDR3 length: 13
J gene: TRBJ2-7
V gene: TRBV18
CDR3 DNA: TGTGCCAGCTCATCTACAGGGTCCTACGAGCAGTACTTC
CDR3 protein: CASSSTGSYEQYF

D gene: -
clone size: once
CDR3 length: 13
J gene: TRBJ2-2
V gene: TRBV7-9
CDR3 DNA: TGTGCCAGCAGCTTAGGCGTCAGAGGGGAGCTGTTTTTT
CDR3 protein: CASSLGVRGELFF

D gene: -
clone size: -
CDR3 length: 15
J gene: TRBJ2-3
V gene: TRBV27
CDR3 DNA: TGTGCCAGCAGTTTACGAATCAGAAACACAGATACGCAGTATTTT
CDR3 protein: CASSLRIRNTDTQYF

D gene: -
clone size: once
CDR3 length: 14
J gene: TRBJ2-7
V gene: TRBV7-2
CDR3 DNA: TGTGCCAGCAGCGGAGCCCGCCTCTCCTACGAGCAGTACTTC
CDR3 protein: CASSGARLSYEQYF

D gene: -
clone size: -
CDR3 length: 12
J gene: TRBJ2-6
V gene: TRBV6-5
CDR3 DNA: TGTGCCTCGGCCTCTGGGGCCAACGTCCTGACTTTC
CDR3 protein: CASASGANVLTF

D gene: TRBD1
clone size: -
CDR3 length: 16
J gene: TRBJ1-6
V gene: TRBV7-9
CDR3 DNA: TGTGCCAGCAGCTTAGGACAGGGATTCTATAATTCACCCCTCCACTTT
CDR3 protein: CASSLGQGFYNSPLHF

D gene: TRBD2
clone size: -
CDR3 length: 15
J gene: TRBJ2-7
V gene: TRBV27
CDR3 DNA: TGTGCCAGCATAGGACTAGCGGGGGGACCCAACGAGCAGTACTTC
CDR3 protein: CASIGLAGGPNEQYF

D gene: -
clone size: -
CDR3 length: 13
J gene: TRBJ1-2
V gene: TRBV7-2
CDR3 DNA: TGTGCCAGCGGGGTCCCATTAATAAGGTTCTACACCTTC
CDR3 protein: CASGVPLIRFYTF

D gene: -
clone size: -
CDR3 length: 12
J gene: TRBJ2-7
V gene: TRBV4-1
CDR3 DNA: TGCGCCAGCAGCCAAGATGGTTTCGAGCAGTACTTC
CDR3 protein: CASSQDGFEQYF

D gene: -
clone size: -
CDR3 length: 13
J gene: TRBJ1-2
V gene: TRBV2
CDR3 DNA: TGTGCCAGCAGTGTGGACAGTAACTATGGCTACACCTTC
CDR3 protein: CASSVDSNYGYTF

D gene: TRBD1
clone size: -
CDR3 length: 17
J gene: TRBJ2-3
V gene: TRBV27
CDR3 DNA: TGTGCCAGCAGTTTAGCTTTTCGGGACAGGGTCACAGATACGCAGTATTTT
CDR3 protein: CASSLAFRDRVTDTQYF

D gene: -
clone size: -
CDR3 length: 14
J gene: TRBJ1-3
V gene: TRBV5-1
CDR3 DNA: TGCGCCAGCAGCTTGGCAGGGACTGGAAACACCATATATTTT
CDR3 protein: CASSLAGTGNTIYF

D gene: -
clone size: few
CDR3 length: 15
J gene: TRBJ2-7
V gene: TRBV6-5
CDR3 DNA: TGTGCCAGCAGTTACTCGGGGGAAAGCTCCTACGAGCAGTACTTC
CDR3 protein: CASSYSGESSYEQYF

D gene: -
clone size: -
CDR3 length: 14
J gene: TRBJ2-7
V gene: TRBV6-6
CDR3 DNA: TGTGCCAGCAGTTACTTGGACTCCTCTGGCGAGCAGTACTTC
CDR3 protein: CASSYLDSSGEQYF

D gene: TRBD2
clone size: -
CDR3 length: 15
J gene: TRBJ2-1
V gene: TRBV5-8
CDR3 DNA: TGTGCCAGCAGGCAACTAGCGGCTCCCTACAATGAGCAGTTCTTC
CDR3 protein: CASRQLAAPYNEQFF

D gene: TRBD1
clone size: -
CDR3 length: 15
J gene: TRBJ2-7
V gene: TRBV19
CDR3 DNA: TGTGCCAGTAGTTCTCAGGACAGGGGGGCCTACGAGCAGTACTTC
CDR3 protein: CASSSQDRGAYEQYF

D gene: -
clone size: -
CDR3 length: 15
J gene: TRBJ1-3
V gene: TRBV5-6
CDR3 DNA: TGTGCCAGCAGCTTGGGTCCGGACTCTGGAAACACCATATATTTT
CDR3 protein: CASSLGPDSGNTIYF

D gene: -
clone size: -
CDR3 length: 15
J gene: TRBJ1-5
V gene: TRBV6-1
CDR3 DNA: TGTGCCAGCAGTGAGGGGAGGGAAAGAAATCAGCCCCAGCATTTT
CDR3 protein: CASSEGRERNQPQHF

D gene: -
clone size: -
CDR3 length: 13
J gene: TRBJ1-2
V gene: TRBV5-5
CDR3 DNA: TGTGCCAGCAGCTTCCCACCTAACTATGGCTACACCTTC
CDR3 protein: CASSFPPNYGYTF

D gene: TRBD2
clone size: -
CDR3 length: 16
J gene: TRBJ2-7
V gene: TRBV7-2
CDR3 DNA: TGTGCCAGCAGCTTATTGGTGACTAGCGCCGCCTACGAGCAGTACTTC
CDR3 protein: CASSLLVTSAAYEQYF

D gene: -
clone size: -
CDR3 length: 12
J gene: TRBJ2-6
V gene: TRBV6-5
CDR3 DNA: TGTGCCAGCAAGTCTGGGGCCAACGTCCTGACTTTC
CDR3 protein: CASKSGANVLTF

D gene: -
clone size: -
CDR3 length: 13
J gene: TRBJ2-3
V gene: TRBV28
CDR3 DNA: TGTGCCAGCAGTTGGGTCGCCCCCGGTACGCAGTATTTT
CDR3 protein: CASSWVAPGTQYF

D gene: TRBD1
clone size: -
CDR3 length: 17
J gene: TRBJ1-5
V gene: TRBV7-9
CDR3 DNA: TGTGCCAGCAGCTTAGGCGCAGGGGGCTCCAGCAATCAGCCCCAGCATTTT
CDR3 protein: CASSLGAGGSSNQPQHF

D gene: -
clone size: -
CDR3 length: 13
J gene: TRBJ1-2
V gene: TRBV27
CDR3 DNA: TGTGCCAGCAGTTTATATGTGGGGAATGGCTACACCTTC
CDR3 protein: CASSLYVGNGYTF

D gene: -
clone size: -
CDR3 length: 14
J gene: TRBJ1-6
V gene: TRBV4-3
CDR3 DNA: TGCGCCAGCAGCCAAGATTCGGTTGATTCACCCCTCCACTTT
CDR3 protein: CASSQDSVDSPLHF

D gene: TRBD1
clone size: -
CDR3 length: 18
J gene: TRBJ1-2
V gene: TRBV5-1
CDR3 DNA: TGCGCCAGCAGCTTGGATGACAGGGGCCCTCAGCCTAGCTATGGCTACACCTTC
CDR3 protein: CASSLDDRGPQPSYGYTF

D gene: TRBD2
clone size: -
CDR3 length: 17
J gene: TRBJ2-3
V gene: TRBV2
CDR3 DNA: TGTGCCAGCAGTGAAGACGGGGGGGGGCCGGTCACAGATACGCAGTATTTT
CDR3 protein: CASSEDGGGPVTDTQYF

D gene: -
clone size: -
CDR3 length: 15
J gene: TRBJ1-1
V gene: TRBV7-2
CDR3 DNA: TGTGCCAGCAGCTTAGTTCACAGCGTGAACACTGAAGCTTTCTTT
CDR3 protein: CASSLVHSVNTEAFF

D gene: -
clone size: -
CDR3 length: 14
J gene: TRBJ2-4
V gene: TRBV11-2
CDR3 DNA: TGTGCCAGCAGCTTAATGGGTGGCAAAAACATTCAGTACTTC
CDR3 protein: CASSLMGGKNIQYF

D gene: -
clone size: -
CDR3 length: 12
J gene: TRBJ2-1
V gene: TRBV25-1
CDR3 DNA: TGTGCCAGCAACCTAGGGGGGGGTGAGCAGTTCTTC
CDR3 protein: CASNLGGGEQFF

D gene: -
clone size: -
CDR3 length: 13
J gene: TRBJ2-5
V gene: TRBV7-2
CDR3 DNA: TGTGCCAGCAGCGGGGCCCGGACTGAGACCCAGTACTTC
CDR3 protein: CASSGARTETQYF

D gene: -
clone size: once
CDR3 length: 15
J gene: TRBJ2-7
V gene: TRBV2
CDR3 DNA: TGTGCCAGCAGTGAAGGCAGGAGCTCCTCCTACGAGCAGTACTTC
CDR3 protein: CASSEGRSSSYEQYF

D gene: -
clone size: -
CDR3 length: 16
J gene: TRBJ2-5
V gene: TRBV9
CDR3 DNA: TGTGCCAGCAGCGTAGGGGGTGGTACTCTCGGAGAGACCCAGTACTTC
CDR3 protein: CASSVGGGTLGETQYF

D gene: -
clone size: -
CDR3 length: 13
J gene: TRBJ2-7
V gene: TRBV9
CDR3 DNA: TGTGCCAGCAGCGTAGTGGAGGGTCGGGAGCAGTACTTC
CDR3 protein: CASSVVEGREQYF

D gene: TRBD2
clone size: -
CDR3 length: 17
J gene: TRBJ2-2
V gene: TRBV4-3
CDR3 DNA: TGCGCCAGCAGCCAAGATCTAGCGGGGGTTAACACCGGGGAGCTGTTTTTT
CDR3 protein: CASSQDLAGVNTGELFF

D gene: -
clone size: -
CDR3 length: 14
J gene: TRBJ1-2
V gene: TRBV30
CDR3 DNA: TGTGCCTGGAGAACACAGGAGTATAACTATGGCTACACCTTC
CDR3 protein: CAWRTQEYNYGYTF

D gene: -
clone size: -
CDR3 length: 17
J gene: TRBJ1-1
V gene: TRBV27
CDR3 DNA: TGTGCCAGCAGTTCACGATTTCGAGCGACACCAAGCGCTGAAGCTTTCTTT
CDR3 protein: CASSSRFRATPSAEAFF

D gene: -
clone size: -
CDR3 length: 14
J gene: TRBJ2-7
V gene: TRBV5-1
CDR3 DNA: TGCGCCAGCAGCTTGGTCGGAGGGGGAGCCGAGCAGTACTTC
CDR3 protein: CASSLVGGGAEQYF

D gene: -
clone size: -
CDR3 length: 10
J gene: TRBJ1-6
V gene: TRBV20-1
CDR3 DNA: TGCAGTGTGGTTTTTGGAACCCTCCACTTT
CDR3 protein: CSVVFGTLHF

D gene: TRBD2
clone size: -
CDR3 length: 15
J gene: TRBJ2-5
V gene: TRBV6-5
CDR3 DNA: TGTGCCAGCAGTTACTCTAGCGGGAGGACAGAGACCCAGTACTTC
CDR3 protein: CASSYSSGRTETQYF